Shown below are 30 T cell receptor beta chains from a single sample sequenced in a study of T-cell reconstitution after alpha-beta-depleted transplantation in children. A library of TCRbeta sequences, prepared with unique molecular identifiers, was generated. TCRdb re-analysed the PCR reads in MiXCR, keeping a single row per CDR3 protein. Here the sample spans about 870,000 distinct CDR3 sequences, around 17% being singletons. Source: PBMCs, mostly from graft donor cells, taken 360 days after TCRalphabeta/CD19-depleted stem cell transplant. The receptors derive from a male patient younger than 18 who had a stem cell transplant for acute lymphoblastic leukemia, so the T cells may come from the graft donor.

The chain carries TRBV27 and TRBJ2-3; perhaps TRBD2 as D (6 bases). CDR1 and CDR2 from the germline V gene are MNHEY and SMNVEV (reference sequence). V was cut by 8 bases and J by 4 bases, with 22 bases left in between. The CDR3 has 16 amino acids. CDR3 sequence: CASGHLGTQGPDTQYF. The CDR3 nucleotides are TGTGCCAGCGGCCACCTAGGGACTCAGGGCCCAGATACGCAGTATTTT.

Comment on this clonotype: Its ends do not fully match the called genes, so a read error is possible. This chain uses TRBV4-1 with TRBJ2-7; TRBD2 matches at 12 bases. CDR1 and CDR2 (germline): MGHRA, YSYEKL. This CDR3 region has 15 residues. The CDR3 bases are TGCGCCAGCAGCCAAGAAACTAGCGGGAGGACCCTCCCCCACTTC. It is translated as CASSQETSGRTLPHF.

This chain joins TRBV6-4 and TRBJ2-7, with a possible D match to TRBD1 (6 bases). Germline lookup yields CDR1 MRHNA and CDR2 SNTAGT. The CDR3 loop spans 16 amino acids. Deletions cut 4 bases from V and 3 bases from J, with 19 bases between. CDR3 residues: CASSVVITGWCYEQYF. CDR3 sequence (DNA): TGTGCCAGCAGTGTAGTGATAACAGGGTGGTGCTACGAGCAGTACTTC.

In this sample, this clonotype turned up a few times. This chain uses TRBV20-1 with TRBJ2-7; TRBD2 aligns across 8 bases. The CDR3 length is 14 residues. The germline gives CDR1 DFQATT, CDR2 SNEGSKA (reference sequence). V was pared by 1 base and J by 6 bases, with 8 bases of the junction left unmatched. CDR3 coding DNA: TGCAGTGCTAGAGTTGATCCAGCGGGAGCCGAGCAGTACTTC. Encoded protein: CSARVDPAGAEQYF.

This clonotype has only a few counts. J is TRBJ1-5 and V is TRBV12-3 or TRBV12-4, with 8 bases identical to TRBD1. This CDR3 is 15 amino acids long. Trimming cost V 6 bases and J 6 bases; bases outside gene matches: 10. Here the CDR3 reads CASSTGRGRLQPQHF. The DNA of the CDR3 is TGTGCCAGCAGCACAGGCAGGGGGCGGCTTCAGCCCCAGCATTTT.

V gene TRBV5-1 combines with J gene TRBJ2-5, with 13 positions matching TRBD2. With 2 bases clipped from V and 5 bases from J, the junction kept 6 bases outside the gene matches. Germline CDR1 is SGHRS and CDR2 is YFSETQ. The CDR3 spans 16 residues. The CDR3 DNA is TGCGCCAGCAGCTTCCCACTAGCGGGAGGGCTCGAGACCCAGTACTTC. It translates to CASSFPLAGGLETQYF. The complete variable domain, with remaining parts taken from reference TRBV5-1 and TRBJ2-5, reads KAGVTQTPRYLIKTRGQQVTLSCSPISGHRSVSWYQQTPGQGLQFLFEYFSETQRNKGNFPGRFSGRQFSNSRSEMNVSTLELGDSALYLCASSFPLAGGLETQYFGPGTRLLVL.

This clonotype was detected a few times. This chain uses TRBV7-9 with TRBJ2-1; no definite D call. V was trimmed by 1 base and J by 8 bases, leaving 6 bases between them. From germline, CDR1 is SEHNR and CDR2 FQNEAQ (reference sequence). CDR3 length equals 12 residues. The CDR3 sequence: CASSLDFDEQFF. In nucleotides, the CDR3 is TGTGCCAGCAGCTTAGACTTCGATGAGCAGTTCTTC.

The genes are TRBV27 and TRBJ2-1, with 8 bases that match TRBD2. The length of the CDR3 is 16 residues. The junction had 9 bases not matched to a gene; V was cut back by 4 bases and J by 4 bases. The germline V gene has CDR1 MNHEY and CDR2 SMNVEV (reference sequence). The CDR3 region has the DNA TGTGCCAGCAGTTCCCCCACTAGCGGATTATACAATGAGCAGTTCTTC. Protein: CASSSPTSGLYNEQFF.

This clonotype was observed a handful of times. The V and J genes are TRBV7-2 and TRBJ2-5; the match to TRBD2 covers 9 bases. The V gene end was trimmed by 5 bases and the J gene end by 1 base; junction bases not matched to a gene: 5. Germline V lookup: CDR1 SGHTA, CDR2 FQGNSA. The CDR3 covers 15 residues. The DNA for the CDR3 is TGTGCCAGCAGCGGGTCGGGACTAGCCCAAGAGACCCAGTACTTC. Encoded protein: CASSGSGLAQETQYF.

The CDR3 loop reads CASSLATGQETQYF. The CDR3 nucleotides are TGTGCCAGCAGCTTAGCGACCGGTCAAGAGACCCAGTACTTC. V is TRBV7-9 and J is TRBJ2-5, with unresolved D. The CDR3 has 14 amino acids. V was trimmed by 0 bases and J by 2 bases, leaving 7 bases between them. The V gene's germline CDR1 is SEHNR and CDR2 FQNEAQ (reference sequence).

In its sample, this clonotype was seen a few times. The CDR3 DNA reads TGTGCTAGTGGTTTGGTACTACCCAGTTCCTACAATGAGCAGTTCTTC. Its protein is CASGLVLPSSYNEQFF. The J gene is TRBJ2-1, the V gene TRBV12-5; D gene uncertain. Germline CDR1 LGHNT, CDR2 FRNRAP. V was clipped by 0 bases and J by 1 base, with 10 bases between them. The CDR3 runs 16 residues. Looking up the rest from reference TRBV12-5 and TRBJ2-1 gives the full variable domain: DARVTQTPRHKVTEMGQEVTMRCQPILGHNTVFWYRQTMMQGLELLAYFRNRAPLDDSGMPKDRFSAEMPDATLATLKIQPSEPRDSAVYFCASGLVLPSSYNEQFFGPGTRLTVL.

This sequence joins TRBV27 and TRBJ2-1; D possibly corresponds to TRBD2 (5 bases). Trimming shortened V by 3 bases and J by 10 bases, and 13 bases separated the two germline ends. In germline, CDR1 is MNHEY, CDR2 SMNVEV (reference sequence). This CDR3 is built from 13 residues. Written as DNA, the CDR3 is TGTGCCAGCAGTTTCCTTAGCGTCCGGGAGCAGTTCTTC. Amino acid sequence: CASSFLSVREQFF.

This clonotype was seen a few times. The chain joins TRBV19 to TRBJ1-5, with D unresolved. V was trimmed by 3 bases and J by 3 bases, leaving 12 bases between them. CDR1 is LNHDA, CDR2 SQIVND, per germline (reference sequence). The CDR3 covers 15 residues. Here the CDR3 reads CASSIPTVSNQPQHF. As DNA, the CDR3 is TGTGCCAGTAGTATCCCGACTGTATCCAATCAGCCCCAGCATTTT. Using reference TRBV19 and TRBJ1-5 for the parts outside the CDR3, the full variable domain is DGGITQSPKYLFRKEGQNVTLSCEQNLNHDAMYWYRQDPGQGLRLIYYSQIVNDFQKGDIAEGYSVSREKKESFPLTVTSAQKNPTAFYLCASSIPTVSNQPQHFGDGTRLSIL.

This clonotype was counted only a few times. The chain joins TRBV20-1 to TRBJ2-7; 9 bases align to TRBD2. CDR3 size: 17 residues. Looked up from germline, CDR1 is DFQATT and CDR2 is SNEGSKA (reference sequence). V lost 1 base, J lost 2 bases, and 12 bases stayed unmatched. CDR3 DNA sequence: TGCAGTGCTAGAGGTCCCCGCCCTAGCGGGGTACCCTACGAGCAGTACTTC. Amino acid sequence: CSARGPRPSGVPYEQYF.

The chain uses TRBV7-2 and TRBJ2-3; D call uncertain. This CDR3 spans 15 amino acids. V gave up 1 base and J gave up 3 bases, with 11 bases separating them. The germline V gene encodes CDR1 SGHTA and CDR2 FQGNSA. Here the CDR3 reads CASSLGSPRTDTQYF. The DNA of the CDR3 is TGTGCCAGCAGCTTAGGCTCCCCCCGGACAGATACGCAGTATTTT.

The chain combines TRBV15 with TRBJ2-3; D is uncertain. CDR1 is LNHNV, CDR2 YYDKDF, per germline (reference sequence). This CDR3 is 14 amino acids long. Trimming pared 5 bases from V and 0 bases from J, leaving 9 bases between. The CDR3 nucleotides are TGTGCCACCAGCCGGCTGCGGAGCACAGATACGCAGTATTTT. This encodes CATSRLRSTDTQYF.

This clonotype was found a few times. The V and J genes are TRBV9 and TRBJ2-5; D is uncertain. CDR1 and CDR2 (germline): SGDLS, YYNGEE. Trimming left V 0 bases short and J 4 bases short, with 13 bases between. The CDR3 contains 15 residues. In nucleotides, the CDR3 is TGTGCCAGCAGCGTAGGGGCCATGGGAAGAGAGACCCAGTACTTC. It translates to CASSVGAMGRETQYF.

The chain links TRBV29-1 to TRBJ2-1, with a tentative D call TRBD1 (5 bases). CDR1 and CDR2 from the germline V gene are SQVTM and ANQGSEA. V gave up 7 bases and J gave up 3 bases, with 10 bases separating them. The length of the CDR3 is 12 residues. The CDR3 sequence: CSGAGNYNEQFF. The DNA of the CDR3 is TGCAGCGGGGCAGGGAACTACAATGAGCAGTTCTTC.

A few counts support this clonotype. The rearrangement joins TRBV10-3 to TRBJ2-5, with 12 positions matching TRBD2. The CDR3 is made up of 15 amino acids. Germline lookup yields CDR1 ENHRY and CDR2 SYGVKD. Trimming cost V 6 bases and J 4 bases; bases outside gene matches: 6. The CDR3, as DNA: TGTGCCATCAGACAAGGACTAGCGGGAATAGAGACCCAGTACTTC. Protein sequence: CAIRQGLAGIETQYF.

The chain joins TRBV12-3 or TRBV12-4 to TRBJ2-7; TRBD1 is a possible D gene (6 bases). Trimming stripped 6 bases from V and 2 bases from J, with 17 bases between. CDR3 length: 15 amino acids. DNA of the CDR3: TGTGCCAGCAGGGGCGTTCGTGGGGGCACCTACGAGCAGTACTTC. Its translation: CASRGVRGGTYEQYF.

This clonotype has a count of ten or more. The rearrangement links TRBV6-1 to TRBJ1-2, with 9 bases that match TRBD1. Germline CDR1 reads MNHNS; CDR2 reads SASEGT. The V segment lost 6 bases and the J segment 4 bases; nucleotides outside the gene matches: 6. The CDR3 extends over 14 amino acids. CDR3 region: CASRTRDRAYGYTF. For the CDR3, the DNA is TGTGCCAGCAGAACCCGGGACAGGGCCTATGGCTACACCTTC.

This rearrangement joins TRBV12-3 or TRBV12-4 to TRBJ1-2, with no clear D. CDR3 size: 16 residues. Trimming removed 3 bases at V and 4 bases at J, with 18 bases between. The CDR3 region has the DNA TGTGCCAGCAGTTTTAGCGGCACCCCCGGCCTCTATGGCTACACCTTC. It encodes CASSFSGTPGLYGYTF.

The J gene is TRBJ2-1, the V gene TRBV14, with a weak D call TRBD1 (5 bases). V was clipped by 4 bases and J by 12 bases, with 22 bases between them. This CDR3 is 15 amino acids long. Germline lookup yields CDR1 SGHDN and CDR2 FVKESK. CDR3 loop: CASSPSLGPPMRQFF. CDR3 DNA: TGTGCCAGCAGCCCCTCCCTGGGGCCTCCTATGAGGCAGTTCTTC.

In this sample, this clonotype turned up many times. V and J are TRBV7-3 and TRBJ1-1, with no clear D. This CDR3 is 13 amino acids long. Per the germline V gene, CDR1 is SGHTA and CDR2 is FQGTGA. V was shortened by 2 bases and J by 3 bases, with 7 bases between the two germline ends. For the CDR3, the DNA is TGTGCCAGCAGCTTATCCGGTTACACTGAAGCTTTCTTT. Protein: CASSLSGYTEAFF.

This clonotype was observed a few times. CDR3 region: CASSDRLAGNEQFF. The CDR3 nucleotides are TGTGCCAGCAGTGATAGACTAGCGGGAAATGAGCAGTTCTTC. V gene TRBV2 combines with J gene TRBJ2-1; TRBD2 aligns across 11 bases. Looked up from germline, CDR1 is SNHLY and CDR2 is FYNNEI. The CDR3 is made up of 14 amino acids. Unmatched junction bases numbered 2, after V lost 3 bases and J lost 7 bases. Drawing the rest from reference TRBV2 and TRBJ2-1, the complete variable domain is EPEVTQTPSHQVTQMGQEVILRCVPISNHLYFYWYRQILGQKVEFLVSFYNNEISEKSEIFDDQFSVERPDGSNFTLKIRSTKLEDSAMYFCASSDRLAGNEQFFGPGTRLTVL.

At least ten counts were recorded for this clonotype. The rearrangement links TRBV7-2 to TRBJ2-2; 11 bases line up with TRBD2. The CDR3 is made up of 17 amino acids. The ends lost 5 bases at V and 5 bases at J; junction bases unmatched: 10. The germline V gene encodes CDR1 SGHTA and CDR2 FQGNSA. The CDR3 here is CASSQLVLAGDTGELFF. DNA for the CDR3: TGTGCCAGCAGCCAACTCGTACTAGCGGGGGATACCGGGGAGCTGTTTTTT.

The table lists this clonotype with a few counts. The V gene is TRBV12-3 or TRBV12-4, the J gene TRBJ1-2; D perhaps matches TRBD1 (5 bases). This CDR3 contains 14 residues. The ends were cut back, 7 bases at V and 3 bases at J, with 15 bases in the middle. As DNA, the CDR3 is TGTGCCAGCACCTTGGGACTGGGGGACTATGGCTACACCTTC. Amino acids: CASTLGLGDYGYTF.

This clonotype was recorded many times. The DNA for the CDR3 is TGCGCCAGCAGCTTGGGACAGGAAGAGACCCAGTACTTC. Translated, it gives CASSLGQEETQYF. This chain connects TRBV5-1 to TRBJ2-5, with a possible D match to TRBD1 (6 bases). The CDR3 spans 13 residues. Trimming removed 0 bases at V and 3 bases at J, with 6 bases between. Germline V gene lookup returns CDR1 SGHRS and CDR2 YFSETQ.

Here the CDR3 reads CASTFGTSPYEQYF. The DNA of the CDR3 is TGTGCCAGCACCTTCGGTACTAGTCCCTACGAGCAGTACTTC. J is TRBJ2-7 and V is TRBV12-3 or TRBV12-4, with D possibly being TRBD2 (5 bases). Between the trimmed V and J ends, which lost 7 bases and 2 bases, there was a span of 15 bases. The CDR3 runs 14 residues.

There are a few counts of this clonotype. The CDR3 spells CASSYSGGRARETQYF. CDR3 sequence (DNA): TGTGCCAGCAGTTACTCGGGCGGGAGGGCCAGGGAGACCCAGTACTTC. The chain links TRBV6-5 to TRBJ2-5, with 9 positions matching TRBD2. Looked up from germline, CDR1 is MNHEY and CDR2 is SVGAGI. The ends lost 0 bases at V and 5 bases at J; junction bases unmatched: 7. The length of the CDR3 is 16 residues.